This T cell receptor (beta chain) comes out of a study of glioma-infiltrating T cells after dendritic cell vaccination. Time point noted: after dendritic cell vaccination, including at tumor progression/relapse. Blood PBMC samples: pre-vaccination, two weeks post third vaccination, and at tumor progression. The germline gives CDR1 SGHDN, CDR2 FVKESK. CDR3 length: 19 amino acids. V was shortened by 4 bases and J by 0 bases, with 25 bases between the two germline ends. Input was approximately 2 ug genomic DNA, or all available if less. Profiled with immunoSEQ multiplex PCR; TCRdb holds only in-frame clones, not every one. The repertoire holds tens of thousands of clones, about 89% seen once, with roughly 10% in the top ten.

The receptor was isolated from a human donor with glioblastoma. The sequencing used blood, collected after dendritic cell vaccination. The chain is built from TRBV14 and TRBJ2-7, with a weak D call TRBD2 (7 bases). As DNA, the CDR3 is TGTGCCAGCAGCCGTAGGGGAGGGGGATGGATGGAGAACTCCTACGAGCAGTACTTC. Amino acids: CASSRRGGGWMENSYEQYF.